A selection of T cell receptor beta chains follows, all from one sample in a study of PD-L1 blockade in urothelial cancer. Profiling relied on immunoSEQ multiplex PCR, and the TCRdb table lists in-frame clones only, not all of them. The profile covers tens of thousands of clones, with 80% appearing a single time and about 16% taken by the ten largest. The material was PBMCs, obtained around atezolizumab (anti-PD-L1) treatment. The receptors come from a man in his fifties or sixties with urothelial cancer. The CDR3 runs from the conserved cysteine through the conserved F or W. A D gene is named only where the DNA matches it firmly. The size entry is marked missing in some rows and otherwise reads once, few, many or a size class.

D: TRBD2
length: 16
V: TRBV7-2
size: -
J: TRBJ2-7
CDR3: CASSPRGGSLAYEQYF
DNA: TGTGCCAGCAGCCCTCGGGGAGGGAGTCTTGCCTACGAGCAGTACTTC

D: -
length: 16
V: TRBV14
size: -
J: TRBJ2-1
CDR3: CASSQHDSLWGDEQFF
DNA: TGTGCCAGCAGCCAGCACGATAGCCTTTGGGGGGATGAGCAGTTCTTC

D: -
length: 14
V: TRBV5-1
size: few
J: TRBJ2-2
CDR3: CASSPVQSSGELFF
DNA: TGCGCCAGCAGCCCGGTACAGTCTTCCGGGGAGCTGTTTTTT

D: TRBD1
length: 14
V: TRBV29-1
size: -
J: TRBJ2-7
CDR3: CSVLKGAAATEQYF
DNA: TGCAGCGTCCTAAAGGGGGCCGCTGCTACGGAGCAGTACTTC

D: -
length: 13
V: TRBV7-9
size: -
J: TRBJ1-2
CDR3: CASTPVAVDGYTF
DNA: TGTGCCAGCACCCCCGTGGCGGTTGATGGCTACACCTTC

D: -
length: 15
V: TRBV5-4
size: -
J: TRBJ2-5
CDR3: CASSLRGGAIETQYF
DNA: TGTGCCAGCAGCTTACGAGGGGGGGCTATTGAGACCCAGTACTTC

D: TRBD2
length: 17
V: TRBV7-2
size: -
J: TRBJ2-3
CDR3: CASSLNRPGLAGDTQYF
DNA: TGTGCCAGCAGCCTAAACCGGCCCGGACTAGCGGGAGATACGCAGTATTTT

D: TRBD1
length: 15
V: TRBV7-2
size: -
J: TRBJ1-1
CDR3: CASSDGTGMNTEAFF
DNA: TGTGCCAGCAGCGACGGGACAGGGATGAACACTGAAGCTTTCTTT

D: TRBD2
length: 16
V: TRBV11-1
size: -
J: TRBJ2-3
CDR3: CASSNGTSGRTDTQYF
DNA: TGTGCCAGCAGCAACGGGACTAGCGGACGCACAGATACGCAGTATTTT

D: -
length: 15
V: TRBV5-4
size: once
J: TRBJ2-7
CDR3: CASSPHERSYYEQYF
DNA: TGTGCCAGCAGCCCGCATGAACGGAGCTACTACGAGCAGTACTTC

D: -
length: 16
V: TRBV5-1
size: -
J: TRBJ1-4
CDR3: CASSSFAGPTNEKLFF
DNA: TGCGCCAGCAGCTCCTTTGCGGGGCCAACTAATGAAAAACTGTTTTTT